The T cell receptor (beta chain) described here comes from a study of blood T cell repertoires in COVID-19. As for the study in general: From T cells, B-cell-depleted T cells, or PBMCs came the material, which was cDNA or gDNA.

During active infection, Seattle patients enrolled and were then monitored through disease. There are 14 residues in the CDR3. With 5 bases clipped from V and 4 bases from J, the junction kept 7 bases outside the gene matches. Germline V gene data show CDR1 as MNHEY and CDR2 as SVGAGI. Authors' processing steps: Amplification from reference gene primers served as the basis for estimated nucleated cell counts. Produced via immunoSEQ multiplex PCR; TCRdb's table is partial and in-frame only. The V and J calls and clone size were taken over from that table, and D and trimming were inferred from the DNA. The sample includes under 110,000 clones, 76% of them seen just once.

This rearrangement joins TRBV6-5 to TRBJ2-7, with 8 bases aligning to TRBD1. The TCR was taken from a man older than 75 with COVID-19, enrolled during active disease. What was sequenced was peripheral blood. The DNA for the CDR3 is TGTGCCAGCAGTCCTGGACAGGGTGGGTACGAGCAGTACTTC. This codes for CASSPGQGGYEQYF.